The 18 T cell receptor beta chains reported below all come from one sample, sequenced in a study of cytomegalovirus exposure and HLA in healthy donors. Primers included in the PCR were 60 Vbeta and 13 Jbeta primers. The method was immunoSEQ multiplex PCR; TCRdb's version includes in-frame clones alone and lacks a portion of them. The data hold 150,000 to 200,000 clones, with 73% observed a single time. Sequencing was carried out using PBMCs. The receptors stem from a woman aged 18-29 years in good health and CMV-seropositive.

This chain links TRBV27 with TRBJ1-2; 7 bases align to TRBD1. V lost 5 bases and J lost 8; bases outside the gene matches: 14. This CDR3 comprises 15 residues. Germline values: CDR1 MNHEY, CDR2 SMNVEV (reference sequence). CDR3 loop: CASSKDRQGRGGYTF. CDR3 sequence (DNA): TGTGCCAGCAGTAAAGATAGACAGGGACGGGGGGGCTACACCTTC.

Here the CDR3 DNA reads TGTGCCAGCAGTTACGGTACTAGCGGGGGGACCTACGAGCAGTACTTC. This encodes CASSYGTSGGTYEQYF. The rearrangement joins TRBV6-5 to TRBJ2-5; 12 bases align to TRBD2. With the DNA end fitting TRBJ2-7 better, the J assignment may be wrong. The CDR3 totals 16 residues. The germline gives CDR1 MNHEY, CDR2 SVGAGI.

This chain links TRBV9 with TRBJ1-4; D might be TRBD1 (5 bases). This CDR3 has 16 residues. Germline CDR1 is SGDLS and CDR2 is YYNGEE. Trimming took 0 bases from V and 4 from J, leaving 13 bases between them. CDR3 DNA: TGTGCCAGCAGCGTAGGTCCCGGGGGGAGTAATGAAAAACTGTTTTTT. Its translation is CASSVGPGGSNEKLFF.

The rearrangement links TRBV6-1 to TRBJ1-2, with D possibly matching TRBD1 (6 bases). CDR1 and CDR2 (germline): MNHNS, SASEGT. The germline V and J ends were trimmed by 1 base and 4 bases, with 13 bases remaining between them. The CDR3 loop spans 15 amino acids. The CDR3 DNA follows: TGTGCCAGCAGTGAAGGGGGGACAAGAGGCTATGGCTACACCTTC. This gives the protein CASSEGGTRGYGYTF.

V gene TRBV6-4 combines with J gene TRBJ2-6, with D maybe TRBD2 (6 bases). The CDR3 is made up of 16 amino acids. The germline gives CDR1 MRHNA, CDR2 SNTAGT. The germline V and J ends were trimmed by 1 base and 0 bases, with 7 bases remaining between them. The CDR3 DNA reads TGTGCCAGCAGTGACTACGGGGGCTCTGGGGCCAACGTCCTGACTTTC. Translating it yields CASSDYGGSGANVLTF.

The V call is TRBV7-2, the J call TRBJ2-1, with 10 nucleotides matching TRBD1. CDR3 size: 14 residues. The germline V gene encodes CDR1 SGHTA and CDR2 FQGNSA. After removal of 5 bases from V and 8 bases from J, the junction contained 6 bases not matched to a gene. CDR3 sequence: CASSPRQGAYEQFF. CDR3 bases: TGTGCCAGCAGCCCCCGACAGGGGGCGTATGAGCAGTTCTTC.

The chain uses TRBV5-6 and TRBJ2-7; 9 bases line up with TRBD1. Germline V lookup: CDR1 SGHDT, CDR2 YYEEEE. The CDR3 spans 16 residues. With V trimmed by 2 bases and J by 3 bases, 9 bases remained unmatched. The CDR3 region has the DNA TGTGCCAGCAGCTTAGCAACAGGGACAGGGTACTACGAGCAGTACTTC. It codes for CASSLATGTGYYEQYF.

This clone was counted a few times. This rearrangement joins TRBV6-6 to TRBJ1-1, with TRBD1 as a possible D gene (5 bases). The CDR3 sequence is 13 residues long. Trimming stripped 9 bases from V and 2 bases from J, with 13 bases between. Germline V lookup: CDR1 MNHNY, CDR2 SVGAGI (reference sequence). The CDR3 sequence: CASVDSLNTEAFF. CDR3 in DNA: TGTGCCAGTGTCGACAGCTTAAACACTGAAGCTTTCTTT.

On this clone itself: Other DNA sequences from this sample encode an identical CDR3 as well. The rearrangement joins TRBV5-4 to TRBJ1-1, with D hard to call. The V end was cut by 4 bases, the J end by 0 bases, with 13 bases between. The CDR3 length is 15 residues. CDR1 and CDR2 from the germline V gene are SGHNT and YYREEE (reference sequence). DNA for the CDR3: TGTGCCAGCAGCGGGGAGGTGCGTCTGAACACTGAAGCTTTCTTT. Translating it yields CASSGEVRLNTEAFF.

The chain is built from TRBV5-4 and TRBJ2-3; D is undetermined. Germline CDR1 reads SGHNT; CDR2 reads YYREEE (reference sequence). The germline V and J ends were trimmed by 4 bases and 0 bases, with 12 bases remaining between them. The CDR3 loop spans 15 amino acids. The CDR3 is CASSPDTSSTDTQYF. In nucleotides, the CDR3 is TGTGCCAGCAGCCCCGACACGTCTAGCACAGATACGCAGTATTTT.

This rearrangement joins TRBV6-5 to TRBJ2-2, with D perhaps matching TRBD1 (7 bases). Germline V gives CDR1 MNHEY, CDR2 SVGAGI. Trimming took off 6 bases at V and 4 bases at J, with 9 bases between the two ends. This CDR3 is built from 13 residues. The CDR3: CASRRDSTGELFF. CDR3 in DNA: TGTGCCAGCAGGCGGGACAGCACCGGGGAGCTGTTTTTT.

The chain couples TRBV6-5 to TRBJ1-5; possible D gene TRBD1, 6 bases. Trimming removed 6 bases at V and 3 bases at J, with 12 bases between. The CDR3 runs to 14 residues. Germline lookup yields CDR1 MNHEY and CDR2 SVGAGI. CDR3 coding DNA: TGTGCCAGCAGGTTCCGGACAGTCAATCAGCCCCAGCATTTT. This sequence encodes CASRFRTVNQPQHF.

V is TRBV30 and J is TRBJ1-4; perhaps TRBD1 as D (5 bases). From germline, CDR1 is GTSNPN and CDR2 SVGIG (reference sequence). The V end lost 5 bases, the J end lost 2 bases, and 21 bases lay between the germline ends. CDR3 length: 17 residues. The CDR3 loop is CAWGWGEAGLTNEKLFF. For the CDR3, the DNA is TGTGCCTGGGGCTGGGGGGAGGCGGGCCTCACTAATGAAAAACTGTTTTTT.

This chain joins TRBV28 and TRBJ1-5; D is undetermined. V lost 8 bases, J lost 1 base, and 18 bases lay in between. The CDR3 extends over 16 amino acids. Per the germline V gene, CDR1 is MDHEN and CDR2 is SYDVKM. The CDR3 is CASGETDSRSNQPQHF. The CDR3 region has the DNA TGTGCCAGCGGGGAAACGGACTCCAGGAGCAATCAGCCCCAGCATTTT.

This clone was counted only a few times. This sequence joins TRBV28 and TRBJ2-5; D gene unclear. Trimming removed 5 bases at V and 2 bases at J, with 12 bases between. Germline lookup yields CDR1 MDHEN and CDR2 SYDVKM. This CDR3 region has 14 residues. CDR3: CASSPRSPQETQYF. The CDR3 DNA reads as TGTGCCAGCAGTCCCCGGTCGCCACAAGAGACCCAGTACTTC.

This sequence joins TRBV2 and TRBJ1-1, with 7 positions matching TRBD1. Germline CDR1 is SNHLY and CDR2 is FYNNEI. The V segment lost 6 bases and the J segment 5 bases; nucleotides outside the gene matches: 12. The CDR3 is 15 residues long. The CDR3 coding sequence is TGTGCCAGCAGGAGCAGACAGGGTGGAAAGACTGAAGCTTTCTTT. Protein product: CASRSRQGGKTEAFF.

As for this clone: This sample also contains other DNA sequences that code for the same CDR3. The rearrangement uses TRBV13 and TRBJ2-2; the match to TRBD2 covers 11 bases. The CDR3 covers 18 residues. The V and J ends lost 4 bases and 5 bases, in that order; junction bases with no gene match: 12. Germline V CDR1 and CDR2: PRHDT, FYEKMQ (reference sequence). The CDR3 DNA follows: TGTGCCAGCAGCTCAAAGTTGATTAGCGGGGGGGTTACCGGGGAGCTGTTTTTT. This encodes CASSSKLISGGVTGELFF.

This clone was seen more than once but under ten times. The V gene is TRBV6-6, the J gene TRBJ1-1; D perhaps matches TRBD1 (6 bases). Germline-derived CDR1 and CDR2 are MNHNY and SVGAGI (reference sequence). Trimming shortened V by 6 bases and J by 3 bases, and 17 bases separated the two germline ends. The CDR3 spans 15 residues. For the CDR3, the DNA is TGTGCCAGCAGGCCTGGTGGGGGCATGCACACTGAAGCTTTCTTT. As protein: CASRPGGGMHTEAFF.